This TCR beta chain was identified during a study of cytomegalovirus exposure and HLA in healthy donors. A multiplex PCR was run with 60 Vbeta primers and 13 Jbeta primers. The assay was immunoSEQ multiplex PCR, and TCRdb's table has in-frame clones only and misses some. Among roughly 80,000 clones listed, over 70% were seen once. The CDR3 runs 16 residues. Germline CDR1 and CDR2: SGHRS and YFSETQ. J was trimmed by 2 bases and V by 4 bases; bases with no gene match: 6. The sample comprised PBMCs. This clonotype was obtained from a male donor in good health and CMV-seronegative. The chain couples TRBV5-1 to TRBJ2-3, with 11 bases aligning to TRBD2. The CDR3 loop reads CASSPRTSGLTDTQYF. The CDR3 coding sequence is TGCGCCAGCAGCCCTCGGACTAGCGGGCTCACAGATACGCAGTATTTT.